This T cell receptor beta chain was captured in a study of beta chain features in type 1 diabetes. Whole-study findings and limits: TCRB CDR3s from Type 1 diabetes patients were moderately but significantly shorter in all four CD4+ subsets. HLA effects on TCRB rearrangement stayed unresolved here.

This clone was recorded a few times. Its specificity is not known. Expressed TCRB transcripts were sequenced after all isolated RNA was converted to cDNA. This table comes from immunoSEQ multiplex PCR, and its TCRdb copy is limited to in-frame clones, with some not included. The sample yields about 360,000 clones, 10% to 15% seen once. The CDR3 runs to 16 residues. V gave up 4 bases and J gave up 6 bases; unmatched junction bases: 3. Germline CDR1 SGHNT, CDR2 YENEEA. This clonotype was obtained from a woman between 18 and 29 years old with type 1 diabetes. The chain couples TRBV11-3 to TRBJ2-2; 15 bases fit TRBD2. Material for sequencing was naive CD4+ T cells from blood. The CDR3 region is CASSSGLAGGPGELFF. The CDR3 DNA reads TGTGCCAGCAGCTCGGGACTAGCGGGAGGTCCCGGGGAGCTGTTTTTT.